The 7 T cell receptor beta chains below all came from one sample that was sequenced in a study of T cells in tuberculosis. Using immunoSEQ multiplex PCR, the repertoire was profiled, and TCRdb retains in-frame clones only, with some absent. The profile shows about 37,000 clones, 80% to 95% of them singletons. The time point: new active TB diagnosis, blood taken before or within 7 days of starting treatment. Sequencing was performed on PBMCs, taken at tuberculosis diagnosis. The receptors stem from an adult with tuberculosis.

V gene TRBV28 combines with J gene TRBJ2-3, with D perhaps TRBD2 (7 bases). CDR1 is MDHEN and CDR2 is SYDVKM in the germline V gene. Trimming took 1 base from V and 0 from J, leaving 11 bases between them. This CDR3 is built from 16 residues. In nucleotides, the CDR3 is TGTGCCAGCAGTTTATACCGGGGGGCTAGCACAGATACGCAGTATTTT. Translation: CASSLYRGASTDTQYF.

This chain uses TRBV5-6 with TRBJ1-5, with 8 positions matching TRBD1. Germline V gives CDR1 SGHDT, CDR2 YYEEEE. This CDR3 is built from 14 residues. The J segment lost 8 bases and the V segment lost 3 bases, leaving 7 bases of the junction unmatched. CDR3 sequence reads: CASSSGQGGEPQHF. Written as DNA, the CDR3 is TGTGCCAGCAGCTCTGGACAGGGAGGGGAGCCCCAGCATTTT.

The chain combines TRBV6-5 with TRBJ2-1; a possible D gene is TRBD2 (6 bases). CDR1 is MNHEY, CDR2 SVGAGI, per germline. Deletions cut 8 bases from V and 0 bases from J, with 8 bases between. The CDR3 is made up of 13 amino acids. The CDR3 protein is CASRESSYNEQFF. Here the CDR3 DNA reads TGTGCCAGCCGGGAGAGCTCCTACAATGAGCAGTTCTTC.

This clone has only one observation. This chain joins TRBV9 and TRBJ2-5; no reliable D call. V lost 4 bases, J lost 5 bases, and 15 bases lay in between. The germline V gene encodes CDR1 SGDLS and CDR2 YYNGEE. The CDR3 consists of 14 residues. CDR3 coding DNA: TGTGCCAGCAGCTCATCCGGGTCAGTTGAGACCCAGTACTTC. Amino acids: CASSSSGSVETQYF.

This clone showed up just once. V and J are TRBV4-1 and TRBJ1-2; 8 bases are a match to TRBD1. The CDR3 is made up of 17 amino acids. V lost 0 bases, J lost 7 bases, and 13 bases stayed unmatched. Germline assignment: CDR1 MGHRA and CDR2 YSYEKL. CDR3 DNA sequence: TGCGCCAGCAGCCAAGACGAGGGCAGGGGGCGGACGGGTGGCTACACCTTC. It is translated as CASSQDEGRGRTGGYTF.

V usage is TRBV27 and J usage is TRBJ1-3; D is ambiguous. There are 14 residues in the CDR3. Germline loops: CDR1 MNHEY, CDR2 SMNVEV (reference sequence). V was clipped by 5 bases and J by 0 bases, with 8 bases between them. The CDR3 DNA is TGTGCCAGCAGTCCCTCTCCCTCTGGAAACACCATATATTTT. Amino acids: CASSPSPSGNTIYF.

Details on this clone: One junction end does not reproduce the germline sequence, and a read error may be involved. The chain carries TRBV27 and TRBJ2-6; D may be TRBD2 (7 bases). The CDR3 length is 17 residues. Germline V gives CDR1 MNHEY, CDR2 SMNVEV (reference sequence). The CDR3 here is CASGRGALLDGVNVLTF. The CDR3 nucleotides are TGTGCCAGCGGCCGGGGGGCCCTTCTGGACGGGGTCAACGTCCTGACTTTC.